Following are 26 T cell receptor beta chains from one sample sequenced in a study of CD8 T cells in ankylosing spondylitis. From the 5' RACE reads, TCRdb called clonotypes with MiXCR, one entry per CDR3 protein. The sample has 350,000 to 450,000 distinct CDR3 sequences, approximately 22% seen once. Sequencing was carried out using blood, either unsorted or a sorted T cell fraction (not recorded which). These receptors originate from a male donor with ankylosing spondylitis or in good health (not recorded which).

CDR3 DNA: TGTGCCACCAGTGTGGCAGGGGTAAGGGAGGATGAGCAGTTCTTC. This gives the protein CATSVAGVREDEQFF. V and J are TRBV24-1 and TRBJ2-1; D possibly uses TRBD1 or TRBD2 (6 bases each). The CDR3 has 15 amino acids. Trimming removed 5 bases from V and 8 bases from J, with 18 bases in between. Germline V CDR1 and CDR2: KGHDR, SFDVKD.

This clonotype was observed a handful of times. The chain has TRBV20-1 and TRBJ1-5, with TRBD1 matching 9 bases. This CDR3 is built from 15 residues. CDR1 DFQATT and CDR2 SNEGSKA come from the germline V gene (reference sequence). The CDR3, as DNA: TGCAGCGCTCTTGAGGGGACAGGGAGAAATCAGCCCCAGCATTTT. Translation gives CSALEGTGRNQPQHF.

The chain couples TRBV7-3 to TRBJ2-1; 14 bases are a match to TRBD2. V shed 6 bases, J shed 6 bases, and the junction held 7 bases outside the gene matches. There are 16 residues in the CDR3. Germline values: CDR1 SGHTA, CDR2 FQGTGA. This chain's CDR3 is CASSPDGTSGGNEQFF. The DNA of the CDR3 is TGTGCCAGCAGTCCGGATGGGACTAGCGGGGGCAATGAGCAGTTCTTC.

This clonotype showed up just a few times. The chain combines TRBV11-2 with TRBJ2-7; D call uncertain. V lost 0 bases to trimming and J lost 3 bases, with 9 bases between them. This CDR3 is built from 14 residues. The germline V gene encodes CDR1 SGHAT and CDR2 FQNNGV. Here the CDR3 reads CASSLDGSGYEQYF. The DNA for the CDR3 is TGTGCCAGCAGCTTAGATGGGTCCGGCTACGAGCAGTACTTC.

This clonotype was picked up a small number of times. The V gene is TRBV2, the J gene TRBJ2-7; 8 bases line up with TRBD2. Germline values: CDR1 SNHLY, CDR2 FYNNEI. The ends lost 5 bases at V and 2 bases at J; junction bases unmatched: 14. The CDR3 length is 17 residues. The DNA for the CDR3 is TGTGCCAGCAGTTTTAATTTGGTGGTAGCGGGGACCTACGAGCAGTACTTC. Translating gives CASSFNLVVAGTYEQYF.

The chain uses TRBV27 and TRBJ1-4, with TRBD1 matching over 9 bases. Germline lookup yields CDR1 MNHEY and CDR2 SMNVEV (reference sequence). V shed 6 bases, J shed 6 bases, and the junction held 5 bases outside the gene matches. This CDR3 contains 14 residues. CDR3 residues: CASRRGQGYEKLFF. The CDR3 DNA reads TGTGCCAGCAGAAGGGGACAGGGTTATGAAAAACTGTTTTTT.

This clonotype came up a few times. The chain recombines TRBV11-2 with TRBJ2-7; possibly TRBD1 or TRBD2 for D (5 bases each). Per germline, CDR1 SGHAT and CDR2 FQNNGV. This CDR3 is 14 amino acids long. The V gene lost 2 bases and the J gene lost 0 bases, with 8 bases spanning the gap. This CDR3 is CASSLWGSSYEQYF. CDR3 in DNA: TGTGCCAGCAGCTTATGGGGGAGCTCCTACGAGCAGTACTTC.

The CDR3 region has the DNA TGTGCCAGCAGCCTGGGGACTAGCGGGGGGTCTGAGACCCAGTACTTC. As protein: CASSLGTSGGSETQYF. The chain recombines TRBV5-6 with TRBJ2-5; 15 bases match TRBD2. Per germline, CDR1 SGHDT and CDR2 YYEEEE. Trimming cost V 4 bases and J 5 bases; bases outside gene matches: 6. The CDR3 extends over 16 amino acids. The full variable domain, in which reference TRBV5-6 and TRBJ2-5 provide the parts outside the CDR3, is DAGVTQSPTHLIKTRGQQVTLRCSPKSGHDTVSWYQQALGQGPQFIFQYYEEEERQRGNFPDRFSGHQFPNYSSELNVNALLLGDSALYLCASSLGTSGGSETQYFGPGTRLLVL.

This clonotype was detected a few times. The V gene is TRBV7-9, the J gene TRBJ1-2; 10 bases are shared with TRBD1. This CDR3 is 15 amino acids long. CDR1 and CDR2 from the germline V gene are SEHNR and FQNEAQ (reference sequence). Unmatched junction bases numbered 5, after V lost 1 base and J lost 6 bases. CDR3 nucleotides: TGTGCCAGCAGCTTAGTTCTGACAGGGGGCGATGGCTACACCTTC. Protein sequence: CASSLVLTGGDGYTF.

This clonotype was detected many times. Germline is not matched at one junction end, which may reflect a read error. The chain uses TRBV12-3 or TRBV12-4 and TRBJ1-1; the D is unclear. This CDR3 is built from 11 residues. This CDR3 reads CASGLSSEAFF. As DNA, the CDR3 is TGTGCCAGCGGTTTAAGTTCTGAAGCTTTCTTT.

This clonotype has more than one count but fewer than ten. The chain has TRBV20-1 and TRBJ2-7; D may correspond to TRBD1 or TRBD2 (5 bases each). V lost 2 bases, J lost 5 bases, and 13 bases lay in between. The CDR3 is 13 amino acids. CDR1 and CDR2 from the germline V gene are DFQATT and SNEGSKA (reference sequence). The CDR3 is CSARQGDVNEQYF. The CDR3 coding sequence is TGCAGTGCTAGACAGGGAGACGTAAACGAGCAGTACTTC.

This clonotype has a handful of counts. The chain couples TRBV6-1 to TRBJ2-2, with 10 bases that match TRBD2. The germline V gene encodes CDR1 MNHNS and CDR2 SASEGT. The CDR3 spans 16 residues. V trimming: 6 bases; J trimming: 5 bases; junction bases outside the gene matches: 9. The CDR3 here is CASSPGTSESTGELFF. CDR3 coding DNA: TGTGCCAGCAGCCCCGGGACTAGCGAATCGACCGGGGAGCTGTTTTTT.

This chain joins TRBV28 and TRBJ2-3; 11 bases match TRBD2. The germline V gene encodes CDR1 MDHEN and CDR2 SYDVKM. The CDR3 extends over 17 amino acids. The trim removed 3 bases at V and 6 bases at J, leaving 11 bases unmatched. The CDR3 DNA is TGTGCCAGCAGTTTGATACTAGCGGGGGAATTGGTGGATACGCAGTATTTT. Residues: CASSLILAGELVDTQYF.

The rearrangement uses TRBV15 and TRBJ2-3, with 11 bases matching TRBD2. The CDR3 runs 16 residues. V dropped 2 bases and J dropped 4; count of bases not matched to a gene: 5. From germline, CDR1 is LNHNV and CDR2 YYDKDF (reference sequence). The CDR3 DNA is TGTGCCACCAGCAGACGGACTAGCGGGTGTTCAGATACGCAGTATTTT. Translating it yields CATSRRTSGCSDTQYF.

There are a few counts of this clonotype. V and J are TRBV27 and TRBJ2-7; D is possibly TRBD2 (5 bases). Trimming shortened V by 7 bases and J by 6 bases, and 22 bases separated the two germline ends. Per germline, CDR1 MNHEY and CDR2 SMNVEV (reference sequence). The CDR3 runs to 15 residues. The CDR3 region is CASTPSSGLLREQYF. The CDR3 coding sequence is TGTGCCAGCACCCCCTCGTCGGGGTTGCTTCGCGAGCAGTACTTC.

This clonotype has more than one count but fewer than ten. J is TRBJ2-3 and V is TRBV3-1; no firm D call. The V end lost 0 bases, the J end lost 6 bases, and 7 bases lay between the germline ends. CDR1 is LGHDT and CDR2 is YNNKEL in the germline V gene (reference sequence). This CDR3 has 13 residues. CDR3 sequence reads: CASSQDLMDTQYF. In DNA, the CDR3 is TGTGCCAGCAGCCAAGATTTGATGGATACGCAGTATTTT.

The J gene is TRBJ2-6, the V gene TRBV11-1; tentatively, D is TRBD1 (5 bases). Looked up from germline, CDR1 is SGHAT and CDR2 is FQDESV (reference sequence). V was pared by 4 bases and J by 2 bases, with 18 bases between. This CDR3 region has 18 residues. The CDR3 protein is CASSSPGSYFTGANVLTF. DNA of the CDR3: TGTGCCAGCAGCTCCCCAGGGTCTTATTTCACTGGGGCCAACGTCCTGACTTTC.

The V gene is TRBV24-1, the J gene TRBJ2-7; D not resolved. Trimming cost V 3 bases and J 5 bases, with 13 bases left between them. This CDR3 spans 14 amino acids. Germline CDR1 KGHDR, CDR2 SFDVKD. The DNA of the CDR3 is TGTGCCACCAGTGATGTAGCCAACCCTCACGAGCAGTACTTC. Protein product: CATSDVANPHEQYF.

The chain joins TRBV3-1 to TRBJ2-3; D might be TRBD2 (6 bases). Germline-derived CDR1 and CDR2 are LGHDT and YNNKEL (reference sequence). This CDR3 has 15 residues. V was shortened by 1 base and J by 2 bases, with 10 bases between the two germline ends. In nucleotides, the CDR3 is TGTGCCAGCAGCCAAGTCGCGGGACTCACAGATACGCAGTATTTT. Protein product: CASSQVAGLTDTQYF.

This clonotype was seen only a few times. V usage is TRBV12-3 or TRBV12-4 and J usage is TRBJ2-1; D is perhaps TRBD1 (5 bases). Between the trimmed V and J ends, which lost 5 bases and 1 base, there was a span of 12 bases. The CDR3 has 15 residues. CDR3 coding DNA: TGTGCCAGCAGTGACAGCCTTCGATCCTACAATGAGCAGTTCTTC. This gives the protein CASSDSLRSYNEQFF.

The V and J genes are TRBV12-3 or TRBV12-4 and TRBJ1-2; D not certain. This CDR3 region has 16 residues. The V and J ends lost 3 bases and 5 bases respectively, with 19 bases between them. The CDR3 sequence: CASSFGIATSPYGYTF. CDR3 bases: TGTGCCAGCAGTTTCGGGATAGCGACATCGCCTTATGGCTACACCTTC.

The gene calls are TRBV18 and TRBJ2-3, with 8 positions matching TRBD2. The length of the CDR3 is 15 residues. The germline V gene has CDR1 KGHSH and CDR2 LQKENI. The V and J ends lost 0 bases and 5 bases, in that order; junction bases with no gene match: 4. The CDR3: CASSPPAGGLDTQYF. As DNA, the CDR3 is TGTGCCAGCTCACCACCGGCGGGGGGCTTAGATACGCAGTATTTT.

This clonotype has only a few counts. The chain carries TRBV15 and TRBJ2-3, with 12 nucleotides matching TRBD1. The CDR3 runs to 15 residues. Germline CDR1 reads LNHNV; CDR2 reads YYDKDF (reference sequence). After removal of 5 bases from V and 5 bases from J, the junction contained 5 bases not matched to a gene. CDR3 protein: CATSGDRGRLDTQYF. CDR3 bases: TGTGCCACCAGCGGGGACAGGGGGCGCCTAGATACGCAGTATTTT.

This clonotype was observed many times. The rearrangement joins TRBV28 to TRBJ2-7; D not resolved. The CDR3 is 11 amino acids. Germline-derived CDR1 and CDR2 are MDHEN and SYDVKM. Trimming shortened V by 6 bases and J by 3 bases, and 6 bases separated the two germline ends. In nucleotides, the CDR3 is TGTGCCAGCAGGGACGGCTACGAGCAGTACTTC. Translating it yields CASRDGYEQYF.

The chain has TRBV6-1 and TRBJ1-4, with 8 bases matching TRBD1. Germline V gene sequence: CDR1 MNHNS, CDR2 SASEGT. V lost 4 bases to trimming and J lost 0 bases; unmatched junction nucleotides: 7. This CDR3 is 17 amino acids long. The DNA of the CDR3 is TGTGCCAGCAGTGGGGACAGGCTATATGCAACTAATGAAAAACTGTTTTTT. Protein product: CASSGDRLYATNEKLFF.

This clonotype was observed a handful of times. V usage is TRBV7-9 and J usage is TRBJ2-3, with TRBD2 as a possible D gene (5 bases). The CDR3 contains 15 residues. Trimming took off 5 bases at V and 11 bases at J, with 23 bases between the two ends. The germline V gene has CDR1 SEHNR and CDR2 FQNEAQ (reference sequence). CDR3: CASSPQTPRPGRQYF. CDR3 in DNA: TGTGCCAGCAGCCCCCAAACCCCTAGGCCGGGGAGGCAGTATTTT.